The 17 T cell receptor beta chains in this list originate from one sample, sequenced in a study of human T cells and chemical hapten exposure (dated by TCRdb to the early 2020s). The sample's time point label is to be understood as: patch test 2, 6 weeks after DPC sensitization. The sample's treatment or condition, from its label and the paper: therapeutic diphenylcyclopropenone sensitization with weekly scalp DPC. Library construction relied on RACE. The sample was run on a NextSeq 500. TCRdb's own reprocessing of the public reads used fastp at Q25 and MiXCR and kept productive beta chains. Every entry covers one CDR3 protein and lists the most common genes and DNA from its rows. The sample table lists about 140,000 distinct CDR3 sequences, 12% of them with a count of one. The ten largest account for around 1.4% of the sample. The sequencing here drew on whole blood, taken in connection with sensitization to the hapten diphenylcyclopropenone (DPC). Receptors originate from a woman aged 50 to 60 with alopecia areata. Some clones in this sample may be carry-over from other donors' samples.

This sequence joins TRBV14 and TRBJ2-7, with D uncertain. V was trimmed by 5 bases and J by 7 bases, leaving 15 bases between them. Germline assignment: CDR1 SGHDN and CDR2 FVKESK. The CDR3 extends over 13 amino acids. The CDR3 sequence is CASSRASWEEQYF. DNA for the CDR3: TGTGCCAGCAGCAGGGCCTCCTGGGAAGAGCAGTACTTC.

This clonotype has ten or more counts. The V gene is TRBV20-1, the J gene TRBJ2-5; 8 bases are shared with TRBD2. Germline values: CDR1 DFQATT, CDR2 SNEGSKA (reference sequence). The V segment lost 5 bases and the J segment 1 base; nucleotides outside the gene matches: 6. This CDR3 has 14 residues. Here the CDR3 DNA reads TGCAGTGCTTACCGCGGGGGGCCCCAAGAGACCCAGTACTTC. As protein: CSAYRGGPQETQYF.

This clonotype was seen only a few times. This rearrangement joins TRBV5-1 to TRBJ2-3; no reliable D call. This CDR3 is 14 amino acids long. CDR1 and CDR2 from the germline V gene are SGHRS and YFSETQ. Between the trimmed V and J ends, which lost 4 bases and 0 bases, there was a span of 9 bases. The CDR3 sequence is CASSLPGSTDTQYF. CDR3 in DNA: TGCGCCAGCAGCCTCCCGGGCAGCACAGATACGCAGTATTTT.

The chain couples TRBV6-1 to TRBJ2-7; TRBD1 matches at 8 bases. There are 13 residues in the CDR3. The germline CDR1 and CDR2 sequences are MNHNS and SASEGT. The junction had 3 bases not matched to a gene; V was cut back by 3 bases and J by 5 bases. The CDR3 spells CASSETGDNEQYF. The CDR3 DNA reads as TGTGCCAGCAGTGAGACAGGGGACAACGAGCAGTACTTC.

The V gene is TRBV7-2, the J gene TRBJ1-5, with TRBD1 as a possible D gene (5 bases). With 3 bases removed from V and 4 bases from J, the gap between germline ends came to 7 bases. Germline CDR1 reads SGHTA; CDR2 reads FQGNSA. The CDR3 is made up of 13 amino acids. The CDR3 loop reads CASSFRVNQPQHF. The CDR3 nucleotides are TGTGCCAGCAGCTTCAGGGTTAATCAGCCCCAGCATTTT.

Many counts were recorded for this clonotype. J is TRBJ2-7 and V is TRBV3-1; 9 nucleotides line up with TRBD2. Trimming removed 4 bases from V and 5 bases from J; junction bases left unmatched: 6. The CDR3 totals 14 residues. Germline assignment: CDR1 LGHDT and CDR2 YNNKEL (reference sequence). The CDR3 nucleotides are TGTGCCAGCAGCCCCCCGGGACTAGCAAACGAGCAGTACTTC. Translation gives CASSPPGLANEQYF.

This clonotype was counted at least ten times. The V call is TRBV10-3, the J call TRBJ2-5; 9 positions match TRBD1. CDR3 size: 14 residues. Germline V gives CDR1 ENHRY, CDR2 SYGVKD. The junction had 2 bases not matched to a gene; V was cut back by 3 bases and J by 3 bases. The DNA for the CDR3 is TGTGCCATCAGTGACCGACAGGGGGAAGAGACCCAGTACTTC. This gives the protein CAISDRQGEETQYF.

This clonotype was recorded many times. The J gene is TRBJ2-3, the V gene TRBV29-1; D gene uncertain. The CDR3 has 12 residues. Germline V CDR1 and CDR2: SQVTM, ANQGSEA. The V end lost 3 bases, the J end lost 0 bases, and 4 bases lay between the germline ends. The DNA for the CDR3 is TGCAGCGTTGAGGGGAGCACAGATACGCAGTATTTT. Translated: CSVEGSTDTQYF.

At least ten counts were recorded for this clonotype. This chain links TRBV27 with TRBJ2-3, with D possibly being TRBD2 (5 bases). The V and J ends lost 5 bases and 3 bases respectively, with 18 bases between them. CDR1 is MNHEY, CDR2 SMNVEV, per germline (reference sequence). The length of the CDR3 is 16 residues. CDR3 nucleotides: TGTGCCAGCAGTCGGAGGCGGGCGCTCGCAACAGATACGCAGTATTTT. The encoded protein is CASSRRRALATDTQYF.

This clonotype was recorded many times. J is TRBJ2-7 and V is TRBV2; 7 nucleotides line up with TRBD2. V shed 6 bases and J 3 bases; nucleotides not matched to a gene: 5. CDR1 is SNHLY, CDR2 FYNNEI, per germline. The CDR3 is 13 residues long. CDR3 amino acids: CASSDGLVYEQYF. DNA for the CDR3: TGTGCCAGCAGCGACGGACTAGTCTACGAGCAGTACTTC.

This clonotype was counted only a few times. The V and J genes are TRBV2 and TRBJ2-1; tentative D call: TRBD2 (6 bases). Germline assignment: CDR1 SNHLY and CDR2 FYNNEI. The CDR3 extends over 14 amino acids. V lost 8 bases and J lost 2, with 13 bases in between. The CDR3 here is CASLRDFTYNEQFF. The CDR3 DNA reads as TGTGCCAGCCTCCGGGACTTCACCTACAATGAGCAGTTCTTC.

This clonotype has only a few counts. The rearrangement links TRBV6-6 to TRBJ1-4, with 8 bases that match TRBD1. Germline loops: CDR1 MNHNY, CDR2 SVGAGI (reference sequence). The CDR3 totals 14 residues. J gave up 4 bases and V 5 bases, and 3 bases lay outside the gene matches. The CDR3 coding sequence is TGTGCCAGCAGTAGGACAGGGCGTAATGAAAAACTGTTTTTT. This gives the protein CASSRTGRNEKLFF.

CDR3 nucleotide sequence: TGCGCCAGCACCCCCCCGGTCGGACTGAACACCGGGGAGCTGTTTTTT. It is translated as CASTPPVGLNTGELFF. The chain couples TRBV10-2 to TRBJ2-2, with D possibly matching TRBD2 (5 bases). Trimming cost V 7 bases and J 1 base, with 16 bases left between them. CDR1 is WSHSY and CDR2 is SAAADI in the germline V gene. The CDR3 sequence is 16 residues long.

This clonotype was picked up many times. The genes are TRBV9 and TRBJ2-1, with no clear D. V was clipped by 1 base and J by 6 bases, with 14 bases between them. The germline V gene has CDR1 SGDLS and CDR2 YYNGEE. The CDR3 is made up of 15 amino acids. CDR3 in amino acids: CASSVKDGWPNEQFF. Written as DNA, the CDR3 is TGTGCCAGCAGCGTAAAGGACGGGTGGCCCAATGAGCAGTTCTTC.

Regarding this clonotype: One base away lies a much larger clone, so this may be a sequencing read error. Because it lacks the conserved phenylalanine or tryptophan at the end, this CDR3 is likely a read error. The genes are TRBV20-1 and TRBJ1-1, with 9 bases fitting TRBD1. Trimming removed 1 base from V and 10 bases from J; junction bases left unmatched: 1. Germline V CDR1 and CDR2: DFQATT, SNEGSKA (reference sequence). The CDR3 is 11 residues long. The CDR3 here is CSARGGQGAFS. In DNA, the CDR3 is TGCAGTGCTAGAGGGGGACAGGGAGCTTTCTCT.

This clonotype was recorded a few times. The chain employs TRBV28 and TRBJ1-1, with 9 bases matching TRBD1. The CDR3 covers 13 residues. V was pared by 6 bases and J by 2 bases, with 1 base of the junction left unmatched. Germline values: CDR1 MDHEN, CDR2 SYDVKM. The CDR3 protein is CASRTGGNTEAFF. The CDR3 nucleotides read TGTGCCAGCAGGACAGGGGGAAACACTGAAGCTTTCTTT. Supplemented by reference TRBV28 and TRBJ1-1, the full variable domain reads DVKVTQSSRYLVKRTGEKVFLECVQDMDHENMFWYRQDPGLGLRLIYFSYDVKMKEKGDIPEGYSVSREKKERFSLILESASTNQTSMYLCASRTGGNTEAFFGQGTRLTVV.

This clonotype showed up just a few times. As DNA, the CDR3 is TGTGCCAGCAGTTACGGCGCAGGGAGCTCCTACGAGCAGTACTTC. It yields the protein CASSYGAGSSYEQYF. This rearrangement joins TRBV6-6 to TRBJ2-7, with D perhaps assigned TRBD1 or TRBD2 (5 bases each). The CDR3 extends over 15 amino acids. The germline gives CDR1 MNHNY, CDR2 SVGAGI (reference sequence). V dropped 2 bases and J dropped 0 bases, with 11 bases sitting between them.